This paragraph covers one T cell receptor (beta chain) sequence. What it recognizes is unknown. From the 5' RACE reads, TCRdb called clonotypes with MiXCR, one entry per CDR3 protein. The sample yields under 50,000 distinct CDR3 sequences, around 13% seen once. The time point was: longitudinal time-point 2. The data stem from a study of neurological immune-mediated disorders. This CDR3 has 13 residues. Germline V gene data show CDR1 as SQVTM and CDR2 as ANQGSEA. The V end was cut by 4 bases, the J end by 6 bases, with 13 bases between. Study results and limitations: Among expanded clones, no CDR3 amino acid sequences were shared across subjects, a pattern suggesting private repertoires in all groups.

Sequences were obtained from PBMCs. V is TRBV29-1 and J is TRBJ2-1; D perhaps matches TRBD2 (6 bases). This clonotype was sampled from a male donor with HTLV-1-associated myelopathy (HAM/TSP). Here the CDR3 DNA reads TGCAGCGTTGTCTCGGCGGGGACCAATGAGCAGTTCTTC. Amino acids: CSVVSAGTNEQFF.